The next 31 T cell receptor beta chains were all read from a single sample in a study of T-cell memory formation after mild COVID-19. TCRdb reprocessed the 5' RACE reads via MiXCR and lists one record per CDR3 protein. The repertoire holds 120,000 or so distinct CDR3 sequences, roughly 6% seen once, with around 2% in the top ten. The material sequenced was PBMCs or a T cell subset sorted from them (not recorded which). Source of these receptors: an adult woman who had mild COVID-19 (a few samples of this study predate the infection). Cell type and time point are not known.

The chain joins TRBV2 to TRBJ2-1, with D unresolved. CDR3 length equals 15 residues. The germline gives CDR1 SNHLY, CDR2 FYNNEI. Between the trimmed V and J ends, which lost 7 bases and 0 bases, there was a span of 13 bases. CDR3 coding DNA: TGTGCCAGCAAGGTTAGGGAAAGCTCCTACAATGAGCAGTTCTTC. As protein: CASKVRESSYNEQFF.

This clonotype was seen many times. V gene TRBV7-2 combines with J gene TRBJ1-1, with D maybe TRBD1 (5 bases). The germline V gene has CDR1 SGHTA and CDR2 FQGNSA. Trimming took off 0 bases at V and 7 bases at J, with 12 bases between the two ends. The CDR3 is made up of 14 amino acids. CDR3 region: CASSLARGANEAFF. The CDR3 DNA is TGTGCCAGCAGCTTAGCGAGAGGGGCGAATGAAGCTTTCTTT.

A few counts support this clonotype. The rearrangement links TRBV7-3 to TRBJ1-2; 8 positions match TRBD1. Germline V gene data show CDR1 as SGHTA and CDR2 as FQGTGA. After removal of 5 bases from V and 2 bases from J, the junction contained 7 bases not matched to a gene. This CDR3 has 15 residues. The CDR3 DNA sequence: TGTGCCAGCAGCGCGTCCCGGGACAGGAACTATGGCTACACCTTC. Its protein is CASSASRDRNYGYTF.

This clonotype was detected a few times. The chain links TRBV10-3 to TRBJ2-1; possibly TRBD1 or TRBD2 for D (5 bases each). The V gene's germline CDR1 is ENHRY and CDR2 SYGVKD. This CDR3 is built from 11 residues. V lost 4 bases, J lost 8 bases, and 6 bases lay in between. The CDR3 DNA sequence: TGTGCCATCAGTGGAGGGGATGAGCAGTTCTTC. Amino acids: CAISGGDEQFF.

V gene TRBV7-2 combines with J gene TRBJ1-2; D unclear. V shed 5 bases and J shed 3 bases, with 10 bases lying between them. Germline V CDR1 and CDR2: SGHTA, FQGNSA. This CDR3 has 13 residues. For the CDR3, the DNA is TGTGCCAGCAGCCTATTGCAGGACTATGGCTACACCTTC. Translation: CASSLLQDYGYTF.

A few counts support this clonotype. This chain links TRBV5-1 with TRBJ1-1, with 10 bases fitting TRBD1. Germline V CDR1 and CDR2: SGHRS, YFSETQ. The ends lost 3 bases at V and 4 bases at J; junction bases unmatched: 0. The CDR3 has 13 residues. The CDR3 loop is CASSWTGGTEAFF. The CDR3 region has the DNA TGCGCCAGCAGCTGGACAGGGGGCACTGAAGCTTTCTTT. Based on the CDR3 plus reference TRBV5-1 and TRBJ1-1, the full variable domain is KAGVTQTPRYLIKTRGQQVTLSCSPISGHRSVSWYQQTPGQGLQFLFEYFSETQRNKGNFPGRFSGRQFSNSRSEMNVSTLELGDSALYLCASSWTGGTEAFFGQGTRLTVV.

This clonotype was counted a few times. The chain combines TRBV7-3 with TRBJ1-1; TRBD1 agrees at 8 bases. CDR3 length: 15 residues. Losses at the gene ends were 5 bases for V and 4 bases for J; bases not matched to a gene: 9. Germline-derived CDR1 and CDR2 are SGHTA and FQGTGA. CDR3 amino acids: CASSPQKTGGTEAFF. In DNA, the CDR3 is TGTGCCAGCAGCCCCCAAAAAACAGGGGGCACTGAAGCTTTCTTT. Full variable domain (rest looked up from reference TRBV7-3 and TRBJ1-1): GAGVSQTPSNKVTEKGKYVELRCDPISGHTALYWYRQSLGQGPEFLIYFQGTGAADDSGLPNDRFFAVRPEGSVSTLKIQRTERGDSAVYLCASSPQKTGGTEAFFGQGTRLTVV.

This clonotype showed up many times. This chain uses TRBV3-1 with TRBJ1-2, with 8 bases aligning to TRBD1. Trimming at V came to 4 bases and at J to 4 bases, leaving 5 bases not matched to a gene. The CDR3 length is 14 residues. Germline V gene sequence: CDR1 LGHDT, CDR2 YNNKEL (reference sequence). The CDR3 loop is CASSRLGQVYGYTF. DNA of the CDR3: TGTGCCAGCAGCCGCTTGGGACAGGTCTATGGCTACACCTTC.

This clonotype was picked up many times. V is TRBV7-2 and J is TRBJ1-5; D gene ambiguous. The CDR3 consists of 13 residues. Germline-derived CDR1 and CDR2 are SGHTA and FQGNSA. V was clipped by 6 bases and J by 7 bases, with 13 bases between them. The CDR3 loop is CASSKQTEQPQHF. The CDR3 DNA reads TGTGCCAGCAGTAAACAGACCGAGCAGCCCCAGCATTTT.

The rearrangement joins TRBV12-3 or TRBV12-4 to TRBJ1-2, with a tentative D call TRBD1 (5 bases). Trimming cost V 1 base and J 4 bases, with 16 bases left between them. This CDR3 is built from 16 residues. CDR3 nucleotide sequence: TGTGCCAGCAGTTTAGGGGGATCCTCCAGGGTCTATGGCTACACCTTC. This encodes CASSLGGSSRVYGYTF.

The genes are TRBV28 and TRBJ2-7, with D perhaps matching TRBD1 (5 bases). Trimming removed 1 base at V and 2 bases at J, with 12 bases between. This CDR3 is 15 amino acids long. CDR1 is MDHEN and CDR2 is SYDVKM in the germline V gene. The CDR3 loop is CASSLYDSLTYEQYF. CDR3 nucleotides: TGTGCCAGCAGTTTATATGACAGTCTGACCTACGAGCAGTACTTC.

This clonotype has at least ten counts. This sequence joins TRBV5-1 and TRBJ2-1; tentative D call: TRBD2 (7 bases). V lost 4 bases and J lost 9, with 17 bases in between. The CDR3 has 14 amino acids. Germline-derived CDR1 and CDR2 are SGHRS and YFSETQ. The CDR3 reads CASSGGGPQGEQFF. CDR3 nucleotide sequence: TGCGCCAGCAGCGGCGGGGGCCCTCAGGGTGAGCAGTTCTTC.

This clonotype has a handful of counts. The J gene is TRBJ2-3, the V gene TRBV20-1; D is possibly TRBD2 (5 bases). The V end was cut by 4 bases, the J end by 2 bases, with 13 bases between. CDR1 and CDR2 from the germline V gene are DFQATT and SNEGSKA (reference sequence). There are 14 residues in the CDR3. The CDR3 here is CSAIRLAFTDTQYF. CDR3 DNA sequence: TGCAGTGCTATTAGGCTAGCCTTCACAGATACGCAGTATTTT.

The chain links TRBV4-3 to TRBJ2-5; the D gene is possibly TRBD1 (5 bases). The CDR3 contains 16 residues. Trimming took 0 bases from V and 7 from J, leaving 18 bases between them. Germline CDR1 is LGHNA and CDR2 is YSLEER. CDR3: CASSQDFITATGTQYF. DNA of the CDR3: TGCGCCAGCAGCCAAGATTTTATTACGGCTACAGGGACCCAGTACTTC.

The rearrangement joins TRBV12-3 or TRBV12-4 to TRBJ1-1; no reliable D call. CDR3 length equals 14 residues. V lost 1 base, J lost 0 bases, and 6 bases lay in between. The CDR3 DNA reads TGTGCCAGCAGTTTAGAGTTTGTGAACACTGAAGCTTTCTTT. Translating gives CASSLEFVNTEAFF.

This clonotype appeared a few times. CDR3 protein: CSARVQGALRDEQYF. The CDR3 nucleotides read TGCAGTGCTAGAGTACAGGGGGCGCTTAGAGACGAGCAGTACTTC. The chain carries TRBV20-1 and TRBJ2-7, with 9 bases identical to TRBD1. The CDR3 runs 15 residues. Unmatched junction bases numbered 9, after V lost 1 base and J lost 5 bases. Germline values: CDR1 DFQATT, CDR2 SNEGSKA (reference sequence).

This clonotype occurred many times. The chain joins TRBV12-3 or TRBV12-4 to TRBJ2-7; D gene uncertain. V was pared by 7 bases and J by 9 bases, with 13 bases between. The CDR3 has 11 residues. CDR3 DNA sequence: TGTGCCAGCACCCCGGCGGAGTCGCAGTACTTC. Protein sequence: CASTPAESQYF.

This clonotype was seen a few times. The chain links TRBV7-6 to TRBJ2-7; D is unresolved. The CDR3 extends over 14 amino acids. The germline gives CDR1 SGHVS, CDR2 FNYEAQ. Trimming pared 3 bases from V and 3 bases from J, leaving 12 bases between. The CDR3 region is CASSFGLGLYEQYF. The CDR3 DNA reads TGTGCCAGCAGCTTCGGATTGGGCCTCTACGAGCAGTACTTC.

This clonotype appeared a few times. V is TRBV7-2 and J is TRBJ1-1; 8 bases match TRBD1. The junction had 5 bases not matched to a gene; V was cut back by 3 bases and J by 11 bases. The CDR3 extends over 12 amino acids. Per the germline V gene, CDR1 is SGHTA and CDR2 is FQGNSA. CDR3 DNA: TGTGCCAGCAGCTTTCAGGGGGCTCGGGCTTTCTTT. Translation gives CASSFQGARAFF.

This rearrangement joins TRBV23-1 to TRBJ2-3, with D tentatively TRBD1 or TRBD2 (5 bases each). TRBV23-1 is reported as an ORF; its role is uncertain. The CDR3 runs 14 residues. The V end lost 8 bases, the J end lost 1 base, and 13 bases lay between the germline ends. The chain's CDR3 is CASRRDHRTDTQYF. Here the CDR3 DNA reads TGCGCCAGCCGCCGGGACCATCGCACAGATACGCAGTATTTT.

There are many counts of this clonotype. V gene TRBV6-5 combines with J gene TRBJ1-6, with TRBD1 identical over 10 bases. The CDR3 consists of 17 residues. V shed 2 bases and J 0 bases; nucleotides not matched to a gene: 1. The germline V gene encodes CDR1 MNHEY and CDR2 SVGAGI. The CDR3 loop reads CASSYGTGASYNSPLHF. CDR3 DNA sequence: TGTGCCAGCAGTTACGGGACAGGGGCCTCCTATAATTCACCCCTCCACTTT.

Ten or more counts support this clonotype. The chain employs TRBV5-1 and TRBJ2-5; D ambiguous. Germline CDR1 is SGHRS and CDR2 is YFSETQ. The CDR3 spans 15 residues. Trimming removed 0 bases from V and 1 base from J, with 10 bases in between. In nucleotides, the CDR3 is TGCGCCAGCAGCTTGGTATCCCAGAGCCAAGAGACCCAGTACTTC. This gives the protein CASSLVSQSQETQYF.

A few counts support this clonotype. This chain uses TRBV20-1 with TRBJ1-1; D unclear. The length of the CDR3 is 13 residues. Trimming left V 3 bases short and J 5 bases short, with 13 bases between. Per the germline V gene, CDR1 is DFQATT and CDR2 is SNEGSKA (reference sequence). CDR3 loop: CSARPLVRTEAFF. The CDR3 DNA sequence: TGCAGTGCTAGGCCGTTGGTCCGGACTGAAGCTTTCTTT.

The sample holds a few counts of this clonotype. The chain couples TRBV12-3 or TRBV12-4 to TRBJ2-3; 7 nucleotides line up with TRBD1. After removal of 5 bases from V and 0 bases from J, the junction contained 5 bases not matched to a gene. This CDR3 contains 15 residues. The CDR3: CASSRRQGSTDTQYF. The CDR3 nucleotides are TGTGCCAGCAGTCGCCGACAGGGAAGCACAGATACGCAGTATTTT.

The chain recombines TRBV3-1 with TRBJ2-1, with D maybe TRBD2 (5 bases). The ends were cut back, 3 bases at V and 0 bases at J, with 12 bases in the middle. Germline CDR1 is LGHDT and CDR2 is YNNKEL (reference sequence). The CDR3 is 16 amino acids. For the CDR3, the DNA is TGTGCCAGCAGCCATCGCGGGTTTAGCTCCTACAATGAGCAGTTCTTC. Protein product: CASSHRGFSSYNEQFF.

The chain uses TRBV6-2 or TRBV6-3 and TRBJ2-2; TRBD1 might be the D (7 bases). CDR1 MNHEY and CDR2 SVGEGT come from the germline V gene. The V end lost 6 bases, the J end lost 5 bases, and 19 bases lay between the germline ends. This CDR3 spans 16 amino acids. The CDR3 sequence: CASSYRGLLGTGELFF. CDR3 nucleotides: TGTGCCAGCAGCTACAGGGGACTGCTAGGGACCGGGGAGCTGTTTTTT.

In its sample, this clonotype was seen many times. The chain uses TRBV4-3 and TRBJ2-3; TRBD1 aligns across 10 bases. The CDR3 is 17 amino acids. J was trimmed by 1 base and V by 5 bases; bases with no gene match: 9. Germline V lookup: CDR1 LGHNA, CDR2 YSLEER. The CDR3 DNA sequence: TGCGCCAGCAGCGAAGGGACAGGGGCGCGGGGCACAGATACGCAGTATTTT. It codes for CASSEGTGARGTDTQYF.

This clonotype was counted at least ten times. The chain carries TRBV18 and TRBJ1-2, with D unresolved. The V end lost 2 bases, the J end lost 3 bases, and 4 bases lay between the germline ends. CDR1 and CDR2 from the germline V gene are KGHSH and LQKENI. CDR3 size: 12 residues. The DNA of the CDR3 is TGTGCCAGCTCACCATGGGACTATGGCTACACCTTC. Its translation: CASSPWDYGYTF.

The chain couples TRBV20-1 to TRBJ2-1, with 9 nucleotides matching TRBD2. This CDR3 has 15 residues. Looked up from germline, CDR1 is DFQATT and CDR2 is SNEGSKA (reference sequence). Trimming removed 6 bases from V and 7 bases from J; junction bases left unmatched: 13. CDR3 in DNA: TGCAGTGCCGTAGGTGTCGCGGGAGGGGGTAATGAGCAGTTCTTC. Protein sequence: CSAVGVAGGGNEQFF.

V usage is TRBV9 and J usage is TRBJ1-3; D ambiguous. This CDR3 is built from 16 residues. V was shortened by 0 bases and J by 0 bases, with 10 bases between the two germline ends. Germline V lookup: CDR1 SGDLS, CDR2 YYNGEE. This CDR3 reads CASSVALDFSGNTIYF. Written as DNA, the CDR3 is TGTGCCAGCAGCGTAGCTTTGGATTTCTCTGGAAACACCATATATTTT.

This clonotype was counted ten times or more. The DNA for the CDR3 is TGCAGTGCTAGTTCCCAGGGTTCCTACGAGCAGTACTTC. Translation gives CSASSQGSYEQYF. The chain carries TRBV20-1 and TRBJ2-7, with a tentative D call TRBD1 (5 bases). Looked up from germline, CDR1 is DFQATT and CDR2 is SNEGSKA (reference sequence). V was shortened by 3 bases and J by 1 base, with 10 bases between the two germline ends. The CDR3 covers 13 residues.